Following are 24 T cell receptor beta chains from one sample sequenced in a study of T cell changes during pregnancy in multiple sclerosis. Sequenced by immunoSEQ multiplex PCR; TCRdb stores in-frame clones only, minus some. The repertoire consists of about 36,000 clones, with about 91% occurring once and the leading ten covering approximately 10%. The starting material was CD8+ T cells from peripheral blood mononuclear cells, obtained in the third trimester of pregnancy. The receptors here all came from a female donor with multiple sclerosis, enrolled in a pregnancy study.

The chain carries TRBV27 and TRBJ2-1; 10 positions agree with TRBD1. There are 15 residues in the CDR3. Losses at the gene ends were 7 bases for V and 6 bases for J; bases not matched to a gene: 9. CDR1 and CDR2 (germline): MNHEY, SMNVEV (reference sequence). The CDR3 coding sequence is TGTGCCAGCAAAAACGCCGGGACAGGGGTCAATGAGCAGTTCTTC. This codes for CASKNAGTGVNEQFF.

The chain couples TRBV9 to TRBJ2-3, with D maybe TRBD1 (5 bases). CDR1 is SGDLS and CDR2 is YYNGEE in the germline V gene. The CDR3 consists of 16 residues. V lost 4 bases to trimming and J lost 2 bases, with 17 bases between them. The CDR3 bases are TGTGCCAGCAGCCCGCGAAGACAGAGCTTCACAGATACGCAGTATTTT. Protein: CASSPRRQSFTDTQYF. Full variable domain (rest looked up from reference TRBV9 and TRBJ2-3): DSGVTQTPKHLITATGQRVTLRCSPRSGDLSVYWYQQSLDQGLQFLIQYYNGEERAKGNILERFSAQQFPDLHSELNLSSLELGDSALYFCASSPRRQSFTDTQYFGPGTRLTVL.

The chain's CDR3 is CASGQGLTYEQYF. The DNA of the CDR3 is TGTGCCAGTGGACAGGGGTTGACCTACGAGCAGTACTTC. This sequence joins TRBV2 and TRBJ2-7; 9 nucleotides line up with TRBD1. CDR3 length: 13 residues. Germline CDR1 SNHLY, CDR2 FYNNEI. V lost 9 bases and J lost 2; bases outside the gene matches: 5.

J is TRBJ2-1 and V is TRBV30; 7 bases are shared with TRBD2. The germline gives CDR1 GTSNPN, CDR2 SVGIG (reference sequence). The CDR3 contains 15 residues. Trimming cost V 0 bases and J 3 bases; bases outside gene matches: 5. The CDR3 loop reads CAWSVNSGLYNEQFF. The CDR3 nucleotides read TGTGCCTGGAGTGTCAATAGCGGGCTCTACAATGAGCAGTTCTTC.

The CDR3 loop reads CASGYDYGGRGEETQYF. The CDR3 coding sequence is TGTGCTAGTGGTTACGACTACGGCGGGAGGGGCGAGGAGACCCAGTACTTC. The genes are TRBV12-5 and TRBJ2-5; 9 positions match TRBD2. Germline V gives CDR1 LGHNT, CDR2 FRNRAP. The CDR3 loop spans 17 amino acids. Losses at the gene ends were 4 bases for V and 5 bases for J; bases not matched to a gene: 14. Based on the CDR3 plus reference TRBV12-5 and TRBJ2-5, the full variable domain is DARVTQTPRHKVTEMGQEVTMRCQPILGHNTVFWYRQTMMQGLELLAYFRNRAPLDDSGMPKDRFSAEMPDATLATLKIQPSEPRDSAVYFCASGYDYGGRGEETQYFGPGTRLLVL.

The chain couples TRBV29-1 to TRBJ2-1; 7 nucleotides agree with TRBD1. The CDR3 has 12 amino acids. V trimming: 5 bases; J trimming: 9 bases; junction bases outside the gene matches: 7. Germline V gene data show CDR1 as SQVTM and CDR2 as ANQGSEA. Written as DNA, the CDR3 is TGCAGCGTTCGACAGGGTATGGGTGAGCAGTTCTTC. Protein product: CSVRQGMGEQFF.

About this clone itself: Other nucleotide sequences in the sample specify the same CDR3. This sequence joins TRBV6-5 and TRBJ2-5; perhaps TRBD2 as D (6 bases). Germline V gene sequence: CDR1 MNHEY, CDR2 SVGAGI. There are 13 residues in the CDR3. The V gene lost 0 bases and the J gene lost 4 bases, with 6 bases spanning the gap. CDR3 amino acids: CASSYSGGETQYF. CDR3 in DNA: TGTGCCAGCAGTTACTCGGGGGGAGAGACCCAGTACTTC.

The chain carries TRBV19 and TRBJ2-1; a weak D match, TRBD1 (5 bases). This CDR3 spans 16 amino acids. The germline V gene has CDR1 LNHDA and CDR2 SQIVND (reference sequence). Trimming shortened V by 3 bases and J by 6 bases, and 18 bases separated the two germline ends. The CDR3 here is CASSMGLAVVSNEQFF. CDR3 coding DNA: TGTGCCAGTAGTATGGGGCTCGCGGTCGTCTCCAATGAGCAGTTCTTC.

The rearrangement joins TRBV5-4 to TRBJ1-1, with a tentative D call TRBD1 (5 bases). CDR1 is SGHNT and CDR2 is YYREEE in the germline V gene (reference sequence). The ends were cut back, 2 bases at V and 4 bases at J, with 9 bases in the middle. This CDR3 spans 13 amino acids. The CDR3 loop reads CASSFQGGTEAFF. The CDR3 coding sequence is TGTGCCAGCAGCTTCCAGGGCGGCACTGAAGCTTTCTTT.

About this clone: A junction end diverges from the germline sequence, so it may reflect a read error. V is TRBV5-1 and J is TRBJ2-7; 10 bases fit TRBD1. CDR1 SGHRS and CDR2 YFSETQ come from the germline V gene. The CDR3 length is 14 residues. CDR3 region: CASSFGTGVSEQYF. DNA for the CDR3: TGTGCCAGCAGCTTTGGGACAGGGGTCTCCGAGCAGTACTTC. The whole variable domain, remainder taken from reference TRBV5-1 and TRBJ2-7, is KAGVTQTPRYLIKTRGQQVTLSCSPISGHRSVSWYQQTPGQGLQFLFEYFSETQRNKGNFPGRFSGRQFSNSRSEMNVSTLELGDSALYLCASSFGTGVSEQYFGPGTRLTVT.

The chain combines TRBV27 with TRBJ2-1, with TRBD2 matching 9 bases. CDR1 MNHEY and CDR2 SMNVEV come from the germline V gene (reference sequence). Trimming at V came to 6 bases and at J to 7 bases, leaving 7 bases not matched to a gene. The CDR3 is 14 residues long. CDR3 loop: CASSAGGRRNEQFF. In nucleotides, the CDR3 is TGTGCCAGCAGCGCGGGGGGGCGTCGGAATGAGCAGTTCTTC.

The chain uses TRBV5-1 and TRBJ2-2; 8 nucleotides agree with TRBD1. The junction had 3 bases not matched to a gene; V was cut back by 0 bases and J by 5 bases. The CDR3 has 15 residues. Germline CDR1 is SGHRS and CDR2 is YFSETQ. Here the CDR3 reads CASSLATGGTGELFF. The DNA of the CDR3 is TGCGCCAGCAGCTTGGCCACAGGGGGAACCGGGGAGCTGTTTTTT.

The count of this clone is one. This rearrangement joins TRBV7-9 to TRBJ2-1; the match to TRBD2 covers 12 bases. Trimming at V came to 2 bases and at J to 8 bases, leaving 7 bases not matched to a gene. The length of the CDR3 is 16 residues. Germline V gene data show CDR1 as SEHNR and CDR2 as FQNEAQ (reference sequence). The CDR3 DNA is TGTGCCAGCAGCTTAAGACTAGCGGGAGTGAAAGATGAGCAGTTCTTC. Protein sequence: CASSLRLAGVKDEQFF.

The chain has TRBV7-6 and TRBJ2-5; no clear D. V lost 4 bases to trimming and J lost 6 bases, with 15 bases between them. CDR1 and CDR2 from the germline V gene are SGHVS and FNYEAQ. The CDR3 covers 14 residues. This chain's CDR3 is CASSSTGGRKTQYF. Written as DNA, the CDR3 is TGTGCCAGCAGCTCGACTGGTGGCCGAAAGACCCAGTACTTC.

The CDR3 reads CAISDRGQGTGELFF. In DNA form, the CDR3 reads TGTGCCATCAGTGACAGGGGGCAGGGCACCGGGGAGCTGTTTTTT. This chain uses TRBV10-3 with TRBJ2-2; TRBD1 agrees at 8 bases. V lost 3 bases, J lost 4 bases, and 4 bases stayed unmatched. CDR3 length equals 15 residues. In germline, CDR1 is ENHRY, CDR2 SYGVKD.

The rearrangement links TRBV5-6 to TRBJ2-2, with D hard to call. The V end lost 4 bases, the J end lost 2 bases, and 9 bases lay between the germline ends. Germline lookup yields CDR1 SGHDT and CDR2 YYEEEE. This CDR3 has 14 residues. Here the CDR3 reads CASSMTPNTGELFF. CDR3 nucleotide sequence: TGTGCCAGCAGCATGACACCTAACACCGGGGAGCTGTTTTTT. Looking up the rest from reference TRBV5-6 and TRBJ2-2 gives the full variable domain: DAGVTQSPTHLIKTRGQQVTLRCSPKSGHDTVSWYQQALGQGPQFIFQYYEEEERQRGNFPDRFSGHQFPNYSSELNVNALLLGDSALYLCASSMTPNTGELFFGEGSRLTVL.

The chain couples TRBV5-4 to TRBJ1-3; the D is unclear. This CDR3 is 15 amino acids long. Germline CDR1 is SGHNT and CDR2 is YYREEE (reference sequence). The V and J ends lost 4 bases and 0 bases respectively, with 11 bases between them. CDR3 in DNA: TGTGCCAGCAGCCCCGGTCTCGCCTCTGGAAACACCATATATTTT. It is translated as CASSPGLASGNTIYF.

The DNA for the CDR3 is TGTGCCAGCAGCTTGGACAGGGTTCAAGCTGAAAAACTGTTTTTT. Translated, it gives CASSLDRVQAEKLFF. The V and J genes are TRBV5-6 and TRBJ1-4; D is perhaps TRBD1 (6 bases). Deletions cut 0 bases from V and 7 bases from J, with 13 bases between. There are 15 residues in the CDR3. Germline loops: CDR1 SGHDT, CDR2 YYEEEE.

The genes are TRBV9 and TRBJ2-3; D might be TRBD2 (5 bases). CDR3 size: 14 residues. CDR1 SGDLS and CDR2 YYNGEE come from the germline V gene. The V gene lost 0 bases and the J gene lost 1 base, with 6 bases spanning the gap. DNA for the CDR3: TGTGCCAGCAGCGTAGTGGGAGGCACAGATACGCAGTATTTT. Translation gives CASSVVGGTDTQYF.

This CDR3 reads CAWSRQGVSNQPQHF. The CDR3, as DNA: TGTGCCTGGAGCAGACAGGGGGTAAGCAATCAGCCCCAGCATTTT. The chain couples TRBV30 to TRBJ1-5; TRBD1 aligns across 9 bases. V was clipped by 3 bases and J by 1 base; unmatched bases: 4. CDR1 GTSNPN and CDR2 SVGIG come from the germline V gene (reference sequence). The CDR3 runs 15 residues.

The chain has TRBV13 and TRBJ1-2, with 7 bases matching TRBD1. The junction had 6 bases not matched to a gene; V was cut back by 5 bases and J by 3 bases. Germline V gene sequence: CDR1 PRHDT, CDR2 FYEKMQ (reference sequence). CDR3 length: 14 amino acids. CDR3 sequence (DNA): TGTGCCAGCAGCGATTCACAGGGGTACTATGGCTACACCTTC. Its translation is CASSDSQGYYGYTF.

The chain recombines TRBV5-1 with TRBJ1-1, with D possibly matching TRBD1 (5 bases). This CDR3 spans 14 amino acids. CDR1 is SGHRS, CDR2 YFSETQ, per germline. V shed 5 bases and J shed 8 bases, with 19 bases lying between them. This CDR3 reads CASRGGIGQNEAFF. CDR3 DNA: TGCGCCAGCAGGGGGGGGATAGGGCAGAACGAAGCTTTCTTT.

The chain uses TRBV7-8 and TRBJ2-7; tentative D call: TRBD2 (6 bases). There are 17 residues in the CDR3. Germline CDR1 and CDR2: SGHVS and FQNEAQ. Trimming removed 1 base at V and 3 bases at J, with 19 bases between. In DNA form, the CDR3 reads TGTGCCAGCAGCTTAGATTCAAGCGGAGGGAGCTACTACGAGCAGTACTTC. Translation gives CASSLDSSGGSYYEQYF.

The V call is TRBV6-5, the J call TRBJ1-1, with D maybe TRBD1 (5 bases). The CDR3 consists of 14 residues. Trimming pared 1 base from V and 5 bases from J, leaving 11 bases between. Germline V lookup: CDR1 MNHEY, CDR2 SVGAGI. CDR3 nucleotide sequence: TGTGCCAGCAGTTACTTGGGGGGAGGGACTGAAGCTTTCTTT. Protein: CASSYLGGGTEAFF.